The clone carrying this T cell receptor (beta chain) appeared a single time. This sample was taken from a study of T cell responses to AZD1222 COVID-19 vaccine. This CDR3 region has 17 residues. Trimming took off 1 base at V and 5 bases at J, with 17 bases between the two ends. The germline V gene has CDR1 MGHRA and CDR2 YSYEKL. TCRdb keeps only in-frame clones here, not all; method: immunoSEQ multiplex PCR. Of 120,000 to 150,000 clones in the sample, 93% were seen once. The sample was peripheral blood, taken on day 0 of AZD1222 vaccination. The sequence came from an adult in good health. The J gene is TRBJ2-2, the V gene TRBV4-1, with D perhaps given as TRBD1 or TRBD2 (6 bases each). The CDR3 sequence is CASSQVGRGGGTGELFF. The DNA for the CDR3 is TGCGCCAGCAGCCAAGTGGGCAGGGGAGGAGGGACCGGGGAGCTGTTTTTT.